This is a list of T cell receptor beta chains from one sample in a study of beta chain features in type 1 diabetes. The table came from immunoSEQ multiplex PCR; TCRdb's copy has only in-frame clones and leaves some out. The sample contains roughly 51,000 clones, 52% of which appear only once. Sequences were obtained from Tregs from blood. The source of these receptors is a woman aged 35 to 49 with type 1 diabetes. The CDR3 runs from the conserved cysteine through the conserved F or W. Fields, in order: J gene, V gene, D gene, CDR3 protein. The D gene is left open where the match is weak.

TRBJ1-4 TRBV7-2 NA CASSSGGTNEKLFF
TRBJ2-1 TRBV7-9 NA CASSSGTLSYNEQFF
TRBJ2-7 TRBV28 NA CASSSPGRGTYEQYF
TRBJ2-1 TRBV7-3 NA CASSLQPGVDNEQFF
TRBJ1-5 TRBV10-3 TRBD1 CAIGGGQGSNQPQHF
TRBJ1-1 TRBV27 NA CASSKEMTEMNTEAFF
TRBJ2-1 TRBV7-9 NA CASSRSDEQFF
TRBJ1-5 TRBV9 TRBD1 CASSEGQGPYQPQHF
TRBJ2-1 TRBV7-9 TRBD2 CASSLAWTSGKNEQFF
TRBJ2-7 TRBV13 NA CASSPPPLGGPYEQYF
TRBJ2-1 TRBV7-3 TRBD1 CASSSQPGQGFNEQFF
TRBJ1-2 TRBV27 TRBD1 CASSFSRRGRRGYTF
TRBJ2-6 TRBV19 NA CASSIGRRAGANVLTF
TRBJ1-1 TRBV5-4 NA CASSLTAGNTEAFF
TRBJ2-1 TRBV9 TRBD2 CASSGRGGARNNEQFF
TRBJ2-1 TRBV9 TRBD2 CASSAGGRGMSYNEQFF
TRBJ1-5 TRBV9 TRBD1 CASSAGQGIENQPQHF
TRBJ2-5 TRBV6-6 NA CASSRGEETQYF
TRBJ1-5 TRBV28 NA CASSFRGQPQHF
TRBJ1-2 TRBV7-9 NA CVSSPWGGRFSYGYTF
TRBJ1-4 TRBV5-1 NA CASSYRATNEKLFF
TRBJ2-5 TRBV28 NA CASGPLGTQYF
TRBJ1-1 TRBV9 NA CASSVPGGTEAFF
TRBJ1-1 TRBV7-3 NA CASSSHPPTANTEAFF
TRBJ2-5 TRBV7-2 TRBD1 CASSPQGARETQYF
TRBJ1-1 TRBV4-3 NA CASSKMTGNTEAFF
TRBJ2-5 TRBV7-2 NA CASSFQPGQETQYF
TRBJ1-1 TRBV5-6 NA CASSWVGERNTEAFF
TRBJ2-5 TRBV19 TRBD2 CASSIGGLAEETQYF
TRBJ2-3 TRBV7-2 NA CASSLAGASLNTQYF
TRBJ2-1 TRBV19 NA CASSRNNEQFF
TRBJ2-7 TRBV7-3 TRBD2 CASSLDPPSTGGSYEQYF
TRBJ2-1 TRBV7-2 TRBD1 CASSSRDRANEQFF
TRBJ1-1 TRBV5-4 NA CASSFYRERTEAFF
TRBJ2-1 TRBV19 TRBD2 CASSRQRGGHNEQFF
TRBJ1-1 TRBV18 TRBD1 CASSQNRGETEAFF
TRBJ2-3 TRBV7-3 NA CASSLTGDTQYF